Shown below are 26 T cell receptor beta chains from a single sample sequenced in a study of regulatory T cells in long-lasting Graves disease. Assembly of TCR beta libraries relied on iRepertoire HTBI primers together with Arm-PCR of CDR3 regions. TCRdb recomputed calls from the multiplex PCR reads with MiXCR, one row per CDR3 protein. In the table there are about 470,000 distinct CDR3 sequences, roughly 21% of which are singletons. Time point denoted: persistent/refractory GD, antithyroid drugs over 5 years with positive TRAb. PBMCs provided the RNA from which the TCR library was made. The sample consisted of peripheral blood mononuclear cells (PBMCs), taken when the disease was refractory, from a patient treated with antithyroid drugs. These receptors were obtained from a female donor with Graves disease.

This clonotype was seen a few times. This chain links TRBV5-8 with TRBJ2-7, with 9 nucleotides matching TRBD1. This CDR3 is 16 amino acids long. The V and J ends lost 0 bases and 5 bases, in that order; junction bases with no gene match: 9. CDR1 SGHTS and CDR2 YDEGEE come from the germline V gene. CDR3 loop: CASSLVFGQGFDEQYF. The CDR3 DNA sequence: TGTGCCAGCAGCTTGGTGTTTGGACAGGGGTTCGACGAGCAGTACTTC.

About this clonotype itself: Since a much larger clone is just one base distant, this may be a read error. No conserved phenylalanine or tryptophan ends this CDR3, so it is likely a read error. The chain couples TRBV28 to TRBJ1-2, with D possibly being TRBD1 (5 bases). V was clipped by 6 bases and J by 4 bases, with 12 bases between them. Germline V gene sequence: CDR1 MDHEN, CDR2 SYDVKM. The CDR3 has 13 residues. The CDR3 here is CASSFSDSYGYTS. DNA for the CDR3: TGTGCCAGCAGCTTCTCAGACAGCTATGGCTACACCTCC.

This clonotype was observed a few times. The chain has TRBV29-1 and TRBJ2-2; no reliable D call. Per the germline V gene, CDR1 is SQVTM and CDR2 is ANQGSEA. Trimming cost V 0 bases and J 5 bases, with 13 bases left between them. This CDR3 has 15 residues. In DNA form, the CDR3 reads TGCAGCGTTGAAGATGAGCTGGGTCGGACCGGGGAGCTGTTTTTT. Translated, it gives CSVEDELGRTGELFF.

V usage is TRBV24-1 and J usage is TRBJ1-2; 9 bases are shared with TRBD1. The ends lost 3 bases at V and 6 bases at J; junction bases unmatched: 10. The germline V gene encodes CDR1 KGHDR and CDR2 SFDVKD. This CDR3 has 16 residues. The CDR3 sequence is CATSDPNRGHENGYTF. The CDR3 DNA follows: TGTGCCACCAGTGATCCCAACAGGGGGCATGAGAATGGCTACACCTTC.

The chain combines TRBV29-1 with TRBJ1-1; D gene unclear. This CDR3 comprises 13 residues. Trimming removed 4 bases at V and 1 base at J, with 10 bases between. Per the germline V gene, CDR1 is SQVTM and CDR2 is ANQGSEA. CDR3 nucleotides: TGCAGCGTTGTTGAGGCGACGAACACTGAAGCTTTCTTT. This encodes CSVVEATNTEAFF.

This clonotype was observed at least ten times. J is TRBJ1-2 and V is TRBV12-3 or TRBV12-4; no firm D call. Trimming removed 5 bases from V and 5 bases from J, with 12 bases in between. The CDR3 spans 13 residues. The CDR3 sequence: CASSEIGDYGYTF. CDR3 bases: TGTGCCAGCAGTGAGATAGGCGATTATGGCTACACCTTC.

Only one count was recorded for this clonotype. The chain couples TRBV29-1 to TRBJ2-5; D may be TRBD2 (5 bases). The CDR3 has 15 amino acids. V lost 4 bases to trimming and J lost 1 base, with 16 bases between them. CDR1 and CDR2 (germline): SQVTM, ANQGSEA. Here the CDR3 DNA reads TGCAGCGTTGTGGCCCGGGAATACCCCCAAGAGACCCAGTACTTC. Its protein is CSVVAREYPQETQYF.

This clonotype occurred a few times. As DNA, the CDR3 is TGCGCCAGCAGCCATCCCTCCGGGGCCGAGGCTGGGGAGCAGTACTTC. This codes for CASSHPSGAEAGEQYF. The V and J genes are TRBV4-1 and TRBJ2-7; D assignment may be TRBD1 or TRBD2 (5 bases each). CDR1 and CDR2 (germline): MGHRA, YSYEKL. Trimming left V 3 bases short and J 7 bases short, with 22 bases between. The CDR3 contains 16 residues.

This clonotype was recorded many times. The rearrangement joins TRBV2 to TRBJ2-2; TRBD2 is a possible D gene (5 bases). Germline values: CDR1 SNHLY, CDR2 FYNNEI. The CDR3 loop spans 15 amino acids. V lost 5 bases to trimming and J lost 7 bases, with 17 bases between them. This chain's CDR3 is CASSIRTESRGELFF. The CDR3 nucleotides read TGTGCCAGCAGTATTAGGACTGAAAGTCGCGGGGAGCTGTTTTTT.

There are a few counts of this clonotype. This chain uses TRBV3-1 with TRBJ1-1; D might be TRBD1 (6 bases). V lost 1 base, J lost 6 bases, and 15 bases lay in between. This CDR3 is 15 amino acids long. Germline values: CDR1 LGHDT, CDR2 YNNKEL (reference sequence). The CDR3 DNA is TGTGCCAGCAGCCAAGTTGCGGGGGCGTACCCTGAAGCTTTCTTT. Its translation is CASSQVAGAYPEAFF.

The chain carries TRBV7-2 and TRBJ2-6; 9 bases map to TRBD1. V dropped 8 bases and J dropped 0; count of bases not matched to a gene: 8. The CDR3 extends over 17 amino acids. Germline values: CDR1 SGHTA, CDR2 FQGNSA. In nucleotides, the CDR3 is TGTGCCAGCTTAATAACAGGGGGCCTCTCTGGGGCCAACGTCCTGACTTTC. Amino acids: CASLITGGLSGANVLTF.

This clonotype was counted many times. The CDR3 reads CASSEEQGVSAFF. In nucleotides, the CDR3 is TGTGCCAGCAGTGAGGAACAGGGGGTAAGCGCTTTCTTT. This rearrangement joins TRBV2 to TRBJ1-1, with 8 bases identical to TRBD1. The trim removed 3 bases at V and 11 bases at J, leaving 8 bases unmatched. This CDR3 is built from 13 residues. Germline loops: CDR1 SNHLY, CDR2 FYNNEI.

This chain links TRBV28 with TRBJ2-7; 7 bases line up with TRBD2. V was clipped by 2 bases and J by 2 bases; unmatched bases: 6. CDR1 is MDHEN, CDR2 SYDVKM, per germline. The CDR3 has 15 amino acids. The CDR3: CASSLGGVTAYEQYF. For the CDR3, the DNA is TGTGCCAGCAGTTTAGGGGGGGTGACGGCCTACGAGCAGTACTTC.

As for this clonotype: Here the CDR3 omits its conserved ending phenylalanine or tryptophan, so a read error is the likely source. The genes are TRBV25-1 and TRBJ1-1; D not certain. Germline V gives CDR1 MGHDK, CDR2 SYGVNS. The CDR3 is 13 amino acids. Trimming cost V 1 base and J 1 base, with 4 bases left between them. The CDR3 loop reads CASSELWNTEAFS. The DNA for the CDR3 is TGTGCCAGCAGTGAATTGTGGAACACTGAAGCTTTCTCT.

The chain recombines TRBV13 with TRBJ1-1; D gene unclear. Trimming left V 7 bases short and J 3 bases short, with 12 bases between. The CDR3 totals 13 residues. Germline-derived CDR1 and CDR2 are PRHDT and FYEKMQ (reference sequence). Here the CDR3 DNA reads TGTGCCAGCATGCCGGGCACATACACTGAAGCTTTCTTT. This translates into CASMPGTYTEAFF.

The gene calls are TRBV4-1 and TRBJ2-7; no firm D call. The germline V gene has CDR1 MGHRA and CDR2 YSYEKL. The CDR3 is made up of 14 amino acids. V dropped 4 bases and J dropped 0 bases, with 10 bases sitting between them. The CDR3 protein is CASSPIAGSYEQYF. CDR3 DNA sequence: TGCGCCAGCAGCCCGATAGCAGGCTCCTACGAGCAGTACTTC.

This clonotype was seen just once. This rearrangement joins TRBV28 to TRBJ2-1; D is ambiguous. The CDR3 has 15 amino acids. The germline V and J ends were trimmed by 6 bases and 0 bases, with 12 bases remaining between them. The germline CDR1 and CDR2 sequences are MDHEN and SYDVKM. The CDR3 region is CASSPPVSSYNEQFF. CDR3 sequence (DNA): TGTGCCAGCAGCCCCCCAGTAAGCTCCTACAATGAGCAGTTCTTC.

This sequence joins TRBV30 and TRBJ2-6; D might be TRBD1 (6 bases). V was cut by 7 bases and J by 0 bases, with 10 bases left in between. CDR3 length equals 14 residues. Germline-derived CDR1 and CDR2 are GTSNPN and SVGIG (reference sequence). CDR3 nucleotides: TGTGCCTCGGGACACCCCTCTGGGGCCAACGTCCTGACTTTC. Its translation is CASGHPSGANVLTF.

This clonotype has more than one count but fewer than ten. This sequence joins TRBV7-9 and TRBJ2-2; the D gene is possibly TRBD1 (5 bases). V was trimmed by 3 bases and J by 2 bases, leaving 13 bases between them. This CDR3 spans 16 amino acids. Germline CDR1 reads SEHNR; CDR2 reads FQNEAQ (reference sequence). CDR3 sequence: CASSLLAGFNTGELFF. The CDR3 coding sequence is TGTGCCAGCAGCTTGTTGGCAGGGTTCAACACCGGGGAGCTGTTTTTT.

The CDR3 reads CASSFSGGVEETQYF. DNA of the CDR3: TGTGCCAGCAGTTTTAGCGGGGGGGTAGAGGAGACCCAGTACTTC. The chain joins TRBV12-3 or TRBV12-4 to TRBJ2-5; 11 positions match TRBD2. Trimming cost V 3 bases and J 5 bases; bases outside gene matches: 5. The CDR3 covers 15 residues.

This chain joins TRBV6-1 and TRBJ2-7; 8 nucleotides line up with TRBD1. V shed 6 bases and J 3 bases; nucleotides not matched to a gene: 7. CDR1 and CDR2 from the germline V gene are MNHNS and SASEGT. This CDR3 has 14 amino acids. The DNA for the CDR3 is TGTGCCAGCAGACAGGGGGGCCCTATCTACGAGCAGTACTTC. Encoded protein: CASRQGGPIYEQYF.

In this sample, this clonotype turned up a few times. The chain couples TRBV20-1 to TRBJ2-7; 10 bases agree with TRBD2. The V segment lost 1 base and the J segment 2 bases; nucleotides outside the gene matches: 11. The CDR3 extends over 17 amino acids. Germline CDR1 reads DFQATT; CDR2 reads SNEGSKA (reference sequence). CDR3 nucleotides: TGCAGTGCTAGAGTCCTGTCTAGCGGGAGAGCTGCCTACGAGCAGTACTTC. Translation gives CSARVLSSGRAAYEQYF.

This clonotype occurred a few times. V usage is TRBV20-1 and J usage is TRBJ2-7; no reliable D call. The CDR3 is 16 residues long. Between the trimmed V and J ends, which lost 0 bases and 3 bases, there was a span of 18 bases. Per germline, CDR1 DFQATT and CDR2 SNEGSKA (reference sequence). This CDR3 is CSARDDTRQTLYEQYF. DNA for the CDR3: TGCAGTGCTAGAGATGATACTCGGCAGACCCTCTACGAGCAGTACTTC.

The CDR3 DNA reads TGCAGTGCTAGGGGGCCAAACACCGGGGAGCTGTTTTTT. Amino acids: CSARGPNTGELFF. V usage is TRBV20-1 and J usage is TRBJ2-2, with D perhaps TRBD1 (5 bases). CDR3 size: 13 residues. The V end was cut by 3 bases, the J end by 2 bases, with 7 bases between. Germline loops: CDR1 DFQATT, CDR2 SNEGSKA (reference sequence).

The chain has TRBV12-5 and TRBJ2-1; 11 bases line up with TRBD2. Germline V lookup: CDR1 LGHNT, CDR2 FRNRAP. CDR3 length: 15 amino acids. V lost 6 bases, J lost 4 bases, and 5 bases stayed unmatched. CDR3 sequence (DNA): TGTGCTAGTGGCCCCGGGACTAGCGGTTACAATGAGCAGTTCTTC. It is translated as CASGPGTSGYNEQFF.

The chain combines TRBV4-3 with TRBJ2-7; 8 nucleotides agree with TRBD2. Losses at the gene ends were 3 bases for V and 5 bases for J; bases not matched to a gene: 9. CDR1 is LGHNA and CDR2 is YSLEER in the germline V gene. The CDR3 consists of 15 residues. The CDR3 region has the DNA TGCGCCAGCAGCCAGTCCGGGACTAGTTTCGACGAGCAGTACTTC. Translated, it gives CASSQSGTSFDEQYF.